This passage covers 9 T cell receptor beta chains from one sample sequenced in a study of CD4 T cells in relation to SARS-CoV-2 and coronaviruses. TCRdb's table, derived via immunoSEQ multiplex PCR, lists solely in-frame clones and lacks some. The sample lists 65,000 or so clones, about 87% occurring once. Unexposed donor CD4+ T cells date from 2011-2018, before the COVID-19 pandemic. Sequencing was carried out using memory CD4+ T cells from PBMCs. Receptor source: a human donor in good health.

The chain carries TRBV10-3 and TRBJ2-7; D is uncertain. This CDR3 contains 15 residues. CDR1 and CDR2 from the germline V gene are ENHRY and SYGVKD. Trimming took off 0 bases at V and 2 bases at J, with 11 bases between the two ends. The CDR3 loop is CAISESLQSPYEQYF. The CDR3, as DNA: TGTGCCATCAGTGAGTCGTTACAGAGTCCCTACGAGCAGTACTTC.

The chain employs TRBV15 and TRBJ1-2, with 8 bases lining up with TRBD1. The CDR3 has 16 amino acids. Germline V lookup: CDR1 LNHNV, CDR2 YYDKDF (reference sequence). J lost 4 bases, V lost 5 bases, and 12 bases had no gene match. As DNA, the CDR3 is TGTGCCACCAGCCTAATCCAGGGGGCAAGGGGCTATGGCTACACCTTC. It yields the protein CATSLIQGARGYGYTF. The complete variable domain, with remaining parts taken from reference TRBV15 and TRBJ1-2, reads DAMVIQNPRYQVTQFGKPVTLSCSQTLNHNVMYWYQQKSSQAPKLLFHYYDKDFNNEADTPDNFQSRRPNTSFCFLDIRSPGLGDTAMYLCATSLIQGARGYGYTFGSGTRLTVV.

The CDR3 DNA sequence: TGTGCCATCAGTGAGGCCTACGGCAGTGGAAACACCATATATTTT. Its protein product is CAISEAYGSGNTIYF. The V and J genes are TRBV10-3 and TRBJ1-3; D is unresolved. Trimming left V 2 bases short and J 3 bases short, with 11 bases between. CDR3 length: 15 amino acids. Germline assignment: CDR1 ENHRY and CDR2 SYGVKD.

The chain couples TRBV20-1 to TRBJ2-3; no clear D. The CDR3 totals 11 residues. Deletions cut 4 bases from V and 5 bases from J, with 7 bases between. Germline CDR1 and CDR2: DFQATT and SNEGSKA (reference sequence). The CDR3 spells CSAMVGDTQYF. Written as DNA, the CDR3 is TGCAGTGCTATGGTTGGAGATACGCAGTATTTT.

This clone was found once. V usage is TRBV28 and J usage is TRBJ1-1; possible D gene TRBD1, 5 bases. From germline, CDR1 is MDHEN and CDR2 SYDVKM. Trimming shortened V by 3 bases and J by 11 bases, and 13 bases separated the two germline ends. CDR3 length: 12 amino acids. The CDR3 nucleotides are TGTGCCAGCAGTTTTGAGGGGCGTATGGCTTTCTTT. Translation gives CASSFEGRMAFF. Filled out from reference TRBV28 and TRBJ1-1, the complete variable domain reads DVKVTQSSRYLVKRTGEKVFLECVQDMDHENMFWYRQDPGLGLRLIYFSYDVKMKEKGDIPEGYSVSREKKERFSLILESASTNQTSMYLCASSFEGRMAFFGQGTRLTVV.

The chain has TRBV5-1 and TRBJ1-4; possibly TRBD1 for D (6 bases). Germline V gene lookup returns CDR1 SGHRS and CDR2 YFSETQ. The CDR3 consists of 13 residues. The V end lost 0 bases, the J end lost 7 bases, and 7 bases lay between the germline ends. As DNA, the CDR3 is TGCGCCAGCAGCTTGGGGACAGCTGAAAAACTGTTTTTT. Amino acid sequence: CASSLGTAEKLFF.

The J gene is TRBJ2-1, the V gene TRBV29-1, with 8 bases matching TRBD2. Germline trimming cut 7 bases from V and 3 bases from J; bases unmatched to any gene: 8. Germline V CDR1 and CDR2: SQVTM, ANQGSEA. The CDR3 sequence is 14 residues long. The CDR3 nucleotides read TGCAGCGGCCAGCGGGAGAGAGACTACAATGAGCAGTTCTTC. Translation gives CSGQRERDYNEQFF.

In this sample, this clone turned up once. V usage is TRBV28 and J usage is TRBJ1-2; D remains ambiguous. Trimming cost V 8 bases and J 4 bases, with 5 bases left between them. The CDR3 is 10 residues long. CDR1 is MDHEN, CDR2 SYDVKM, per germline. The CDR3 is CASGSYGYTF. Here the CDR3 DNA reads TGTGCCAGCGGAAGCTATGGCTACACCTTC.

In DNA, the CDR3 is TGCGCCAGCAGCCAATTCGACAGGGTCACTGAAGCTTTCTTT. Its protein product is CASSQFDRVTEAFF. V is TRBV4-1 and J is TRBJ1-1, with TRBD1 identical over 7 bases. The CDR3 has 14 amino acids. CDR1 and CDR2 from the germline V gene are MGHRA and YSYEKL. The junction had 4 bases not matched to a gene; V was cut back by 2 bases and J by 4 bases.